The clone carrying this TCR beta chain was seen ten or more times. Antigen unknown. The CDR3 sequence is 14 residues long. Looked up from germline, CDR1 is LNHDA and CDR2 is SQIVND (reference sequence). V was cut by 5 bases and J by 1 base, with 11 bases left in between. This entry belongs to a study of early T cells in non-severe SARS-CoV-2 infection. Overall study: Alpha and beta chains were unpaired, from unsorted whole-blood bulk RNA.

Findings of the study overall: There was a bias toward anti-spike CD8 responses in VDJdb matching, which missed private and CD4 specificities.

TCRdb re-called the 5' RACE reads with MiXCR, one entry per CDR3 protein. Among around 27,000 distinct CDR3 sequences listed, 3% to 4% were seen once. The receptor comes from an adult who was a healthcare worker with PCR-confirmed SARS-CoV-2 infection or an uninfected control (not recorded which). The V and J genes are TRBV19 and TRBJ1-1, with a tentative D call TRBD1 (5 bases). Sequenced: whole blood. The DNA of the CDR3 is TGTGCCAGTAGTGGGGGGACTCCGAACACTGAAGCTTTCTTT. This sequence encodes CASSGGTPNTEAFF.